A selection of T cell receptor beta chains follows, all from one sample in a study of identical twins. TCRdb fed the 5' RACE reads into MiXCR, producing one record per CDR3 protein. The sample consists of fewer than 500,000 distinct CDR3 sequences, roughly an eighth of them appearing once. These data were likewise used in another study, on yellow fever vaccine responses in identical twins.

Sequencing input: CD4+ T cells sorted from blood. Receptors were obtained from a woman between 18 and 29 years old in good health. The CDR3 runs from the conserved cysteine through the conserved F or W. A D gene is named only where the DNA matches it firmly. The size entry is marked missing in some rows and otherwise reads once, few, many or a size class.

len: 16; abundance: few; v_gene: TRBV7-8; j_gene: TRBJ2-3; d_gene: TRBD1; CDR3nt: TGTGCCAGCAGCAGTATCAGGGGGCGCCTAACAGATACGCAGTATTTT; CDR3aa: CASSSIRGRLTDTQYF
len: 15; abundance: NA; v_gene: TRBV12-3/TRBV12-4; j_gene: TRBJ2-2; d_gene: TRBD1; CDR3nt: TGTGCCAGCAGTGCTACTGACAGGGTCACCGGGGAGCTGTTTTTT; CDR3aa: CASSATDRVTGELFF
len: 9; abundance: few; v_gene: TRBV10-3; j_gene: TRBJ2-7; d_gene: NA; CDR3nt: TGTGCCATCAGTGACTCGGTGTACTTC; CDR3aa: CAISDSVYF
len: 13; abundance: NA; v_gene: TRBV12-3/TRBV12-4; j_gene: TRBJ1-1; d_gene: NA; CDR3nt: TGTGCCAGCAGTGTCTTCATGAACACTGAAGCTTTCTTT; CDR3aa: CASSVFMNTEAFF
len: 18; abundance: NA; v_gene: TRBV19; j_gene: TRBJ2-2; d_gene: TRBD2; CDR3nt: TGTGCCAGTAGTAGGTTAATGCCTAGCGGGATAAACACCGGGGAGCTGTTTTTT; CDR3aa: CASSRLMPSGINTGELFF
len: 18; abundance: few; v_gene: TRBV15; j_gene: TRBJ2-5; d_gene: TRBD1; CDR3nt: TGTGCCACCAGCGGATTAAAACAGGGGGCCTATGTCCAAGAGACCCAGTACTTC; CDR3aa: CATSGLKQGAYVQETQYF
len: 16; abundance: few; v_gene: TRBV15; j_gene: TRBJ2-3; d_gene: TRBD2; CDR3nt: TGTGCCACCAGCAGAGACATTAGCGGGAGCACAGATACGCAGTATTTT; CDR3aa: CATSRDISGSTDTQYF
len: 14; abundance: few; v_gene: TRBV6-2/TRBV6-3; j_gene: TRBJ2-7; d_gene: TRBD1; CDR3nt: TGTGCCAGCAGGGCCCTTGGGACAGGGGGCGAGCAGTACTTC; CDR3aa: CASRALGTGGEQYF
len: 12; abundance: many; v_gene: TRBV12-3/TRBV12-4; j_gene: TRBJ1-5; d_gene: NA; CDR3nt: TGTGCCAGCACCGGGGGCGGACAGCCCCAGCATTTT; CDR3aa: CASTGGGQPQHF
len: 14; abundance: NA; v_gene: TRBV6-1; j_gene: TRBJ1-2; d_gene: NA; CDR3nt: TGTGCCAGCAGACCCATAGAAGAGGACTATGGCTACACCTTC; CDR3aa: CASRPIEEDYGYTF
len: 15; abundance: NA; v_gene: TRBV5-1; j_gene: TRBJ1-1; d_gene: NA; CDR3nt: TGCGCCAGCAGCCTGATGGGGCACCAGAACACTGAAGCTTTCTTT; CDR3aa: CASSLMGHQNTEAFF
len: 15; abundance: few; v_gene: TRBV6-2/TRBV6-3; j_gene: TRBJ1-1; d_gene: NA; CDR3nt: TGTGCCAGCAGTTACTCGATCGCGAGGAACACTGAAGCTTTCTTT; CDR3aa: CASSYSIARNTEAFF
len: 15; abundance: few; v_gene: TRBV7-9; j_gene: TRBJ1-4; d_gene: TRBD1; CDR3nt: TGTGCCAGCAGTTCGACAGGGGGCCGTGATGAAAAACTGTTTTTT; CDR3aa: CASSSTGGRDEKLFF
len: 18; abundance: few; v_gene: TRBV5-1; j_gene: TRBJ2-1; d_gene: TRBD1; CDR3nt: TGCGCCAGCAGCTTGGGGACAGGGGCCATACCAGGTGTGAATGAGCAGTTCTTC; CDR3aa: CASSLGTGAIPGVNEQFF
len: 16; abundance: NA; v_gene: TRBV3-1; j_gene: TRBJ2-2; d_gene: TRBD1; CDR3nt: TGTGCCAGCAGCCTTGGCATTGGGACAGTAGCCGGGGAGCTGTTTTTT; CDR3aa: CASSLGIGTVAGELFF
len: 18; abundance: few; v_gene: TRBV20-1; j_gene: TRBJ2-3; d_gene: NA; CDR3nt: TGCAGTGCTAGAGGATTTCTCGTGTCCGGGAGCGAAGCAGATACGCAGTATTTT; CDR3aa: CSARGFLVSGSEADTQYF
len: 14; abundance: NA; v_gene: TRBV18; j_gene: TRBJ2-5; d_gene: NA; CDR3nt: TGTGCCAGCTCACCGGGAACCCCTAAGGAGACCCAGTACTTC; CDR3aa: CASSPGTPKETQYF
len: 14; abundance: few; v_gene: TRBV7-8; j_gene: TRBJ2-5; d_gene: NA; CDR3nt: TGTGCCAGCAGCTTAGGCGGGGCAATTGAGACCCAGTACTTC; CDR3aa: CASSLGGAIETQYF